Following are 32 T cell receptor beta chains from one sample sequenced in a study of response to subunit inactivated influenza vaccine. A single record per CDR3 protein comes from TCRdb applying MiXCR to the RT-PCR reads. The sample records over 750,000 distinct CDR3 sequences, about 20% being singletons. Sample: PBMCs from blood, taken 5 days after vaccination. The source is a man aged 45-65 years who received an inactivated influenza vaccine.

The gene calls are TRBV6-2 or TRBV6-3 and TRBJ2-5; D is unclear. The CDR3 is made up of 16 amino acids. V gave up 2 bases and J gave up 2 bases, with 15 bases separating them. Germline CDR1 reads MNHEY; CDR2 reads SVGEGT. The CDR3 bases are TGTGCCAGCAGTTACGAGGCAACACAATTACAAGAGACCCAGTACTTC. This codes for CASSYEATQLQETQYF.

This clonotype was seen only a few times. This chain joins TRBV24-1 and TRBJ2-3; 7 bases are a match to TRBD1. Per germline, CDR1 KGHDR and CDR2 SFDVKD. This CDR3 region has 15 residues. The junction had 5 bases not matched to a gene; V was cut back by 3 bases and J by 3 bases. CDR3: CATSDARGSTDTQYF. The CDR3 DNA is TGTGCCACCAGTGATGCCAGGGGGAGTACAGATACGCAGTATTTT.

This chain joins TRBV5-1 and TRBJ1-6, with a weak D call TRBD1 (5 bases). Trimming removed 4 bases at V and 9 bases at J, with 17 bases between. There are 15 residues in the CDR3. Germline values: CDR1 SGHRS, CDR2 YFSETQ. The chain's CDR3 is CASSPDIPDSSPLHF. CDR3 sequence (DNA): TGCGCCAGCAGCCCGGACATCCCCGACAGTTCACCCCTCCACTTT.

This chain links TRBV11-2 with TRBJ1-1; D perhaps matches TRBD1 (5 bases). The CDR3 is made up of 14 amino acids. V lost 6 bases, J lost 4 bases, and 15 bases lay in between. CDR1 SGHAT and CDR2 FQNNGV come from the germline V gene. CDR3 amino acids: CASRKVGGGTEAFF. CDR3 DNA sequence: TGTGCCAGCAGAAAAGTGGGGGGTGGCACTGAAGCTTTCTTT.

This chain connects TRBV16 to TRBJ2-7, with TRBD1 identical over 8 bases. J was trimmed by 6 bases and V by 7 bases; bases with no gene match: 11. The CDR3 is 14 residues long. CDR1 and CDR2 (germline): KGHSY, FQNENV. DNA for the CDR3: TGTGCCAGCACCCATCGGACAGGGAGGCCCGAGCAGTACTTC. It is translated as CASTHRTGRPEQYF. The full variable domain, rest sourced from reference TRBV16 and TRBJ2-7, is GEEVAQTPKHLVRGEGQKAKLYCAPIKGHSYVFWYQQVLKNEFKFLISFQNENVFDETGMPKERFSAKCLPNSPCSLEIQATKLEDSAVYFCASTHRTGRPEQYFGPGTRLTVT.

This sequence joins TRBV20-1 and TRBJ2-5; maybe TRBD2 (5 bases). This CDR3 region has 12 residues. Trimming pared 3 bases from V and 3 bases from J, leaving 8 bases between. The V gene's germline CDR1 is DFQATT and CDR2 SNEGSKA (reference sequence). CDR3 DNA: TGCAGTGCTAGCGGGGTGGAAGAGACCCAGTACTTC. Translated, it gives CSASGVEETQYF.

The chain employs TRBV3-1 and TRBJ2-5; D is unclear. Trimming pared 8 bases from V and 4 bases from J, leaving 8 bases between. CDR1 LGHDT and CDR2 YNNKEL come from the germline V gene (reference sequence). The CDR3 spans 11 residues. The DNA for the CDR3 is TGTGCCAGCGCCAGTGGAGAGACCCAGTACTTC. Its protein is CASASGETQYF.

The CDR3 nucleotides read TGTGCCTGGACCCAGGACACCGGGGAGCTGTTTTTT. It codes for CAWTQDTGELFF. The chain combines TRBV30 with TRBJ2-2; no definite D call. The CDR3 covers 12 residues. CDR1 is GTSNPN and CDR2 is SVGIG in the germline V gene (reference sequence). V lost 4 bases to trimming and J lost 3 bases, with 6 bases between them.

The rearrangement links TRBV7-2 to TRBJ2-3, with 9 bases matching TRBD2. This CDR3 comprises 15 residues. Germline V lookup: CDR1 SGHTA, CDR2 FQGNSA. V gave up 2 bases and J gave up 6 bases; unmatched junction bases: 6. The DNA of the CDR3 is TGTGCCAGCAGCTTAATGACTAGCGGCCGGGATACGCAGTATTTT. Protein: CASSLMTSGRDTQYF. The full variable domain, completed using reference TRBV7-2 and TRBJ2-3, is GAGVSQSPSNKVTEKGKDVELRCDPISGHTALYWYRQSLGQGLEFLIYFQGNSAPDKSGLPSDRFSAERTGGSVSTLTIQRTQQEDSAVYLCASSLMTSGRDTQYFGPGTRLTVL.

There are a few counts of this clonotype. The J gene is TRBJ1-2, the V gene TRBV7-9; D is possibly TRBD1 (6 bases). The CDR3 runs 15 residues. CDR1 and CDR2 (germline): SEHNR, FQNEAQ (reference sequence). The ends were cut back, 5 bases at V and 0 bases at J, with 13 bases in the middle. The CDR3, as DNA: TGTGCCAGCAGCCGTGCGGGGGGCCCTAACTATGGCTACACCTTC. Translating gives CASSRAGGPNYGYTF. The full variable domain, its missing parts supplied by reference TRBV7-9 and TRBJ1-2, is DTGVSQNPRHKITKRGQNVTFRCDPISEHNRLYWYRQTLGQGPEFLTYFQNEAQLEKSRLLSDRFSAERPKGSFSTLEIQRTEQGDSAMYLCASSRAGGPNYGYTFGSGTRLTVV.

This clonotype came up a few times. The chain has TRBV7-3 and TRBJ2-3; D unclear. The CDR3 is 14 amino acids. CDR1 SGHTA and CDR2 FQGTGA come from the germline V gene. With 5 bases removed from V and 6 bases from J, the gap between germline ends came to 15 bases. The CDR3 DNA reads as TGTGCCAGCAGCCCCGGTAGTAATGCGGATACGCAGTATTTT. Protein sequence: CASSPGSNADTQYF. Full variable domain (remainder filled in from reference TRBV7-3 and TRBJ2-3): GAGVSQTPSNKVTEKGKYVELRCDPISGHTALYWYRQSLGQGPEFLIYFQGTGAADDSGLPNDRFFAVRPEGSVSTLKIQRTERGDSAVYLCASSPGSNADTQYFGPGTRLTVL.

The J gene is TRBJ2-1, the V gene TRBV6-6; D unclear. This CDR3 contains 11 residues. Looked up from germline, CDR1 is MNHNY and CDR2 is SVGAGI (reference sequence). V lost 7 bases to trimming and J lost 15 bases, with 16 bases between them. Written as DNA, the CDR3 is TGTGCCAGCACGGAGCCGCCCCCGCTGTTCTTC. This translates into CASTEPPPLFF.

This clonotype was found a few times. The V gene is TRBV2, the J gene TRBJ2-4; 9 nucleotides agree with TRBD2. The germline gives CDR1 SNHLY, CDR2 FYNNEI. CDR3 length: 19 residues. V shed 2 bases and J 1 base; nucleotides not matched to a gene: 12. In DNA, the CDR3 is TGTGCCAGCAGTGAATTTTCTAGCGGGGCCCCGCCTGCCAAAAACATTCAGTACTTC. Translation gives CASSEFSSGAPPAKNIQYF.

The chain has TRBV7-2 and TRBJ2-5; D unresolved. The CDR3 runs 13 residues. The V and J ends lost 2 bases and 5 bases respectively, with 9 bases between them. CDR1 is SGHTA, CDR2 FQGNSA, per germline. The CDR3 here is CASSLYRSETQYF. In DNA form, the CDR3 reads TGTGCCAGCAGCTTATATAGGAGCGAGACCCAGTACTTC.

The chain carries TRBV6-2 or TRBV6-3 and TRBJ1-5; the match to TRBD1 covers 7 bases. This CDR3 region has 13 residues. Germline CDR1 MNHEY, CDR2 SVGEGT. The V gene end was trimmed by 5 bases and the J gene end by 5 bases; junction bases not matched to a gene: 3. The CDR3 coding sequence is TGTGCCAGCAGTACACAGGGGCATCAGCCCCAGCATTTT. This encodes CASSTQGHQPQHF.

This rearrangement joins TRBV7-3 to TRBJ1-1; D perhaps matches TRBD1 (6 bases). The CDR3 sequence is 15 residues long. CDR1 is SGHTA and CDR2 is FQGTGA in the germline V gene. Trimming pared 1 base from V and 1 base from J, leaving 10 bases between. The CDR3 sequence: CASSLNGGGNTEAFF. CDR3 DNA sequence: TGTGCCAGCAGCTTAAATGGGGGCGGGAACACTGAAGCTTTCTTT.

The rearrangement joins TRBV7-2 to TRBJ2-3; unclear D gene. CDR3 length: 14 amino acids. V lost 0 bases, J lost 2 bases, and 6 bases lay in between. The V gene's germline CDR1 is SGHTA and CDR2 FQGNSA. The CDR3 loop is CASSLAPSTDTQYF. DNA of the CDR3: TGTGCCAGCAGCTTAGCTCCCTCCACAGATACGCAGTATTTT.

The chain joins TRBV5-1 to TRBJ2-4; 10 nucleotides align to TRBD1. The V gene's germline CDR1 is SGHRS and CDR2 YFSETQ. There are 16 residues in the CDR3. The ends lost 4 bases at V and 3 bases at J; junction bases unmatched: 7. The CDR3 loop is CASSGPGQGNKNIQYF. CDR3 coding DNA: TGCGCCAGCAGCGGGCCGGGACAGGGGAACAAAAACATTCAGTACTTC.

This clonotype has more than one count but fewer than ten. V usage is TRBV6-4 and J usage is TRBJ2-7; 7 bases match TRBD1. The trim removed 4 bases at V and 6 bases at J, leaving 6 bases unmatched. This CDR3 is 13 amino acids long. Per germline, CDR1 MRHNA and CDR2 SNTAGT. CDR3 residues: CASSVTGAGEQYF. The DNA for the CDR3 is TGTGCCAGCAGTGTTACAGGGGCTGGCGAGCAGTACTTC.

The J gene is TRBJ2-1, the V gene TRBV6-1, with a possible D match to TRBD2 (6 bases). CDR1 is MNHNS and CDR2 is SASEGT in the germline V gene. With 6 bases removed from V and 6 bases from J, the gap between germline ends came to 15 bases. The CDR3 extends over 14 amino acids. The CDR3 bases are TGTGCCAGCAGCGCAAGCTGGAGGGTCAATGAGCAGTTCTTC. This translates into CASSASWRVNEQFF.

The chain combines TRBV6-1 with TRBJ2-1, with TRBD2 identical over 8 bases. This CDR3 region has 17 residues. Germline CDR1 MNHNS, CDR2 SASEGT. V was pared by 1 base and J by 6 bases, with 11 bases of the junction left unmatched. CDR3: CASSEGATGGAGNEQFF. The CDR3 DNA follows: TGTGCCAGCAGTGAAGGGGCTACCGGGGGGGCGGGCAATGAGCAGTTCTTC.

V gene TRBV20-1 combines with J gene TRBJ1-1, with D possibly matching TRBD1 (6 bases). The CDR3 contains 15 residues. With 1 base removed from V and 3 bases from J, the gap between germline ends came to 15 bases. Germline assignment: CDR1 DFQATT and CDR2 SNEGSKA (reference sequence). The CDR3 sequence: CSARAGGARDTEAFF. CDR3 in DNA: TGCAGTGCTAGAGCCGGGGGGGCCAGGGACACTGAAGCTTTCTTT.

This clonotype was found a few times. The chain links TRBV12-3 or TRBV12-4 to TRBJ2-1; TRBD2 is a possible D gene (5 bases). The length of the CDR3 is 14 residues. V lost 7 bases and J lost 9, with 19 bases in between. The CDR3 DNA reads as TGTGCCAGCATAGCTGAGGGCGCTTCGACTGAGCAGTTCTTC. It yields the protein CASIAEGASTEQFF.

The chain uses TRBV7-3 and TRBJ2-1, with 8 bases matching TRBD1. The CDR3 is made up of 16 amino acids. Trimming removed 5 bases from V and 8 bases from J; junction bases left unmatched: 14. Germline-derived CDR1 and CDR2 are SGHTA and FQGTGA. CDR3 sequence reads: CASSGTGQGILHEQFF. CDR3 nucleotide sequence: TGTGCCAGCAGCGGAACCGGACAGGGAATTCTCCATGAGCAGTTCTTC. Looking up the rest from reference TRBV7-3 and TRBJ2-1 gives the full variable domain: GAGVSQTPSNKVTEKGKYVELRCDPISGHTALYWYRQSLGQGPEFLIYFQGTGAADDSGLPNDRFFAVRPEGSVSTLKIQRTERGDSAVYLCASSGTGQGILHEQFFGPGTRLTVL.

This clonotype was seen at least ten times. The J gene is TRBJ1-5, the V gene TRBV12-3 or TRBV12-4; D may be TRBD1 (5 bases). Trimming removed 6 bases at V and 2 bases at J, with 11 bases between. The CDR3 runs to 14 residues. The CDR3 DNA reads TGTGCCAGCAGCCCAACAGGCCGCAATCAGCCCCAGCATTTT. The encoded protein is CASSPTGRNQPQHF.

The CDR3: CASSPTSGSLSYEQYF. Here the CDR3 DNA reads TGTGCCAGCAGCCCCACTAGCGGGAGCCTCTCCTACGAGCAGTACTTC. The chain carries TRBV28 and TRBJ2-7; 11 nucleotides match TRBD2. Germline-derived CDR1 and CDR2 are MDHEN and SYDVKM. CDR3 length equals 16 residues. J was trimmed by 0 bases and V by 6 bases; bases with no gene match: 7.

This rearrangement joins TRBV30 to TRBJ2-3, with D tentatively TRBD1 or TRBD2 (5 bases each). Looked up from germline, CDR1 is GTSNPN and CDR2 is SVGIG (reference sequence). The length of the CDR3 is 16 residues. The V gene lost 0 bases and the J gene lost 1 base, with 14 bases spanning the gap. This chain's CDR3 is CAWSVRSGRGTDTQYF. CDR3 in DNA: TGTGCCTGGAGTGTACGGTCGGGACGGGGCACAGATACGCAGTATTTT.

This clonotype appeared a few times. This chain connects TRBV7-9 to TRBJ1-5, with D uncertain. Germline CDR1 is SEHNR and CDR2 is FQNEAQ (reference sequence). V shed 4 bases and J shed 6 bases, with 10 bases lying between them. This CDR3 contains 13 residues. The CDR3 DNA reads as TGTGCCAGCAGCTCCTCCGATATTCAGCCCCAGCATTTT. Its translation: CASSSSDIQPQHF. Together with reference TRBV7-9 and TRBJ1-5, the CDR3 gives the full variable domain: DTGVSQNPRHKITKRGQNVTFRCDPISEHNRLYWYRQTLGQGPEFLTYFQNEAQLEKSRLLSDRFSAERPKGSFSTLEIQRTEQGDSAMYLCASSSSDIQPQHFGDGTRLSIL.

This clonotype was seen more than once but under ten times. The DNA of the CDR3 is TGTGCCAGCAGCTTTTCGCAGCAGATAGCAGATACGCAGTATTTT. Its protein product is CASSFSQQIADTQYF. The rearrangement uses TRBV7-8 and TRBJ2-3; D is ambiguous. CDR1 and CDR2 (germline): SGHVS, FQNEAQ. CDR3 size: 15 residues. V lost 3 bases to trimming and J lost 4 bases, with 14 bases between them.

The chain has TRBV7-2 and TRBJ2-1; D is ambiguous. Trimming took 1 base from V and 4 from J, leaving 8 bases between them. In germline, CDR1 is SGHTA, CDR2 FQGNSA. The CDR3 is 14 amino acids. The CDR3 region is CASSLDGWYNEQFF. The DNA for the CDR3 is TGTGCCAGCAGCTTAGACGGATGGTACAATGAGCAGTTCTTC. Looking up the rest from reference TRBV7-2 and TRBJ2-1 gives the full variable domain: GAGVSQSPSNKVTEKGKDVELRCDPISGHTALYWYRQSLGQGLEFLIYFQGNSAPDKSGLPSDRFSAERTGGSVSTLTIQRTQQEDSAVYLCASSLDGWYNEQFFGPGTRLTVL.

This sequence joins TRBV5-4 and TRBJ1-2, with TRBD1 matching over 9 bases. Germline V CDR1 and CDR2: SGHNT, YYREEE (reference sequence). The junction had 10 bases not matched to a gene; V was cut back by 5 bases and J by 8 bases. CDR3 size: 14 residues. This chain's CDR3 is CASRSGTGNLGYTF. The DNA for the CDR3 is TGTGCCAGCAGGTCCGGGACAGGGAATCTAGGCTACACCTTC.

This clonotype has a handful of counts. V and J are TRBV7-9 and TRBJ2-1; 7 positions agree with TRBD1. CDR1 and CDR2 (germline): SEHNR, FQNEAQ (reference sequence). There are 17 residues in the CDR3. V lost 5 bases and J lost 3; bases outside the gene matches: 13. CDR3 residues: CASSRQPGTENYNEQFF. The CDR3 nucleotides are TGTGCCAGCAGCCGACAGCCCGGGACAGAGAACTACAATGAGCAGTTCTTC.